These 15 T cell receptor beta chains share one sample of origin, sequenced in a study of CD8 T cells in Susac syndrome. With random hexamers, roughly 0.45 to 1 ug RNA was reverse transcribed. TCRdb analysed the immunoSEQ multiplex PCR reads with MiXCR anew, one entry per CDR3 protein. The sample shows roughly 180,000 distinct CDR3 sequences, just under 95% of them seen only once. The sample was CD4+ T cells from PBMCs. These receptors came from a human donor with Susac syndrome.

The CDR3 DNA reads as TGTGCCTGGAGTCGGGACAGGGAGACTGAAGCTTTCTTT. Its protein is CAWSRDRETEAFF. J is TRBJ1-1 and V is TRBV30; 9 bases are a match to TRBD1. The length of the CDR3 is 13 residues. From germline, CDR1 is GTSNPN and CDR2 SVGIG (reference sequence). The V segment lost 2 bases and the J segment 5 bases; nucleotides outside the gene matches: 3.

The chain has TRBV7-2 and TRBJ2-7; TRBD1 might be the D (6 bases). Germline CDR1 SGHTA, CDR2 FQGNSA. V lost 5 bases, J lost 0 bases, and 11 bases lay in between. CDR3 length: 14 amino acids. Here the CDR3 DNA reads TGTGCCAGCAGCCTCTACAGGGACTCCTACGAGCAGTACTTC. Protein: CASSLYRDSYEQYF.

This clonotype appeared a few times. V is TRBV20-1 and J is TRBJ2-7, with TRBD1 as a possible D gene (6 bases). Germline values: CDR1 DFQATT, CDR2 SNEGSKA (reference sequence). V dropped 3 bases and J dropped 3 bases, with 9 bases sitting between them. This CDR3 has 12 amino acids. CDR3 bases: TGCAGTGCTAGTGCGGACAGCTACGAGCAGTACTTC. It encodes CSASADSYEQYF.

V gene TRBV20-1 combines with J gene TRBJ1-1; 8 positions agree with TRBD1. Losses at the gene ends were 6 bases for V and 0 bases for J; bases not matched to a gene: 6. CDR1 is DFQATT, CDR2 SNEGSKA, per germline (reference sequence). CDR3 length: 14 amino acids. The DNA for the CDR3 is TGCAGTGCCACCCTGACAGGGGTGAACACTGAAGCTTTCTTT. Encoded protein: CSATLTGVNTEAFF.

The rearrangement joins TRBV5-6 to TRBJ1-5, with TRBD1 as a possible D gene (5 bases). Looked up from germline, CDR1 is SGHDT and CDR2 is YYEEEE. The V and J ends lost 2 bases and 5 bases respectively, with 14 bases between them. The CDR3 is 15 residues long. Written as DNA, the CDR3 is TGTGCCAGCAGCTTTCTACGGGACGGAGATCAGCCCCAGCATTTT. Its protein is CASSFLRDGDQPQHF.

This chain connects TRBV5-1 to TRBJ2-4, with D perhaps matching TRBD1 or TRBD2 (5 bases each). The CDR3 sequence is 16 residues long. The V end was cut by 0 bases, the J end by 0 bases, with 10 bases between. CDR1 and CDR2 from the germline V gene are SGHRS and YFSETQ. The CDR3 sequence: CASSLGSGGAKNIQYF. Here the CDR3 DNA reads TGCGCCAGCAGCTTGGGATCTGGGGGAGCCAAAAACATTCAGTACTTC.

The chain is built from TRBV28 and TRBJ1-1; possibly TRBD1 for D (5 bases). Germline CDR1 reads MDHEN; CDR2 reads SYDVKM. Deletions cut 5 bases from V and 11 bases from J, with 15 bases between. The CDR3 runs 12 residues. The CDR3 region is CASSPNRWGAFF. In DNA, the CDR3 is TGTGCCAGCAGTCCCAACCGGTGGGGGGCTTTCTTT.

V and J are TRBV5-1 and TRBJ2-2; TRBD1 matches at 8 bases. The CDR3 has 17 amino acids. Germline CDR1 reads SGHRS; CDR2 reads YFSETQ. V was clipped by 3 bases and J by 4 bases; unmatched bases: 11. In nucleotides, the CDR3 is TGCGCCAGCAGCTCAACAGGACAGGGACCCCGCACCGGGGAGCTGTTTTTT. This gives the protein CASSSTGQGPRTGELFF.

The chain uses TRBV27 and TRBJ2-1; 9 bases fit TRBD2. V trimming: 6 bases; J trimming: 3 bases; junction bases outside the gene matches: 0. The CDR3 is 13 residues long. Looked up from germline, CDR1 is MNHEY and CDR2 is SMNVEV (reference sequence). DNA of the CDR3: TGTGCCAGCAGGACTAGCGGCTACAATGAGCAGTTCTTC. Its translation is CASRTSGYNEQFF.

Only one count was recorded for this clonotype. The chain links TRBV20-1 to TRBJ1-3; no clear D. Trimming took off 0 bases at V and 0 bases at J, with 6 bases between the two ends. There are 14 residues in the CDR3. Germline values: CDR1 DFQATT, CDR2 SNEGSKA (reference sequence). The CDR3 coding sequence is TGCAGTGCTAGAGACAGGAACTCTGGAAACACCATATATTTT. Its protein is CSARDRNSGNTIYF.

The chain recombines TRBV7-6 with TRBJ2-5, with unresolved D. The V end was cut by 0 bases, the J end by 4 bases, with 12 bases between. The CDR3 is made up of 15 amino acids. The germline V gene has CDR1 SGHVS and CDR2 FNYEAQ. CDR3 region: CASSLALGPGETQYF. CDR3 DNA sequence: TGTGCCAGCAGCTTAGCGCTCGGCCCCGGAGAGACCCAGTACTTC.

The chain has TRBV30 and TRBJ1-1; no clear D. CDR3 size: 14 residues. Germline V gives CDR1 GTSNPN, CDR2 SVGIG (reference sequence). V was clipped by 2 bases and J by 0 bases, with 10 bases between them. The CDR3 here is CAWSRSWLNTEAFF. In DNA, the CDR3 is TGTGCCTGGAGTAGGTCGTGGCTGAACACTGAAGCTTTCTTT.

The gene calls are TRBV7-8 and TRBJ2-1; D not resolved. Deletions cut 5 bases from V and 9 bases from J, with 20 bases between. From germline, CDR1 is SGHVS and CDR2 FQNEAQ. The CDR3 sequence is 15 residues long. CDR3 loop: CASSLHDRLLGEQFF. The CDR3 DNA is TGTGCCAGCAGCCTCCACGATCGGTTGCTGGGTGAGCAGTTCTTC. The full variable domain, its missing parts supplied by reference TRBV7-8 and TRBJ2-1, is GAGVSQSPRYKVAKRGQDVALRCDPISGHVSLFWYQQALGQGPEFLTYFQNEAQLDKSGLPSDRFFAERPEGSVSTLKIQRTQQEDSAVYLCASSLHDRLLGEQFFGPGTRLTVL.

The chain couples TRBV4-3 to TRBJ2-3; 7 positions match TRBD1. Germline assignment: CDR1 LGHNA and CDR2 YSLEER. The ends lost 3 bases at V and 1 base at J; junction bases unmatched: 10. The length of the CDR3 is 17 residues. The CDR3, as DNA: TGCGCCAGCAGCCAGGGGGCCACGGGGACAGGCACAGATACGCAGTATTTT. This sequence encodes CASSQGATGTGTDTQYF.

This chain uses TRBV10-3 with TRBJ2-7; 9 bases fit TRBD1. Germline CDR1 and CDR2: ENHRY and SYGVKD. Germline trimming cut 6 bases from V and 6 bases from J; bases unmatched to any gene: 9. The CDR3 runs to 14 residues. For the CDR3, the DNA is TGTGCCATCAGGCTGGGGACAGGGTTCTCCGAGCAGTACTTC. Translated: CAIRLGTGFSEQYF.